This T cell receptor (beta chain) was captured in a study of PD-1 blockade in classical Hodgkin lymphoma. Across the study: Patients were treated with nivolumab at 3 mg/kg, and this was given intravenously every 2 weeks. The study's findings and limits: Complete responders showed a baseline diversity that resembled the diversity of newly diagnosed patients. CD4+ TCR diversity rose significantly by C4D1, and CD8+ TCR diversity did not.

Data came from immunoSEQ multiplex PCR; TCRdb stores just in-frame clones and leaves some out. This sample has 25,000 to 30,000 clones, with roughly two thirds found just once. Concerning this clone itself: The target antigen is unknown.

From germline, CDR1 is MDHEN and CDR2 SYDVKM. V lost 5 bases, J lost 8 bases, and 7 bases stayed unmatched. This CDR3 contains 14 residues. The patients all showed relapse after autologous stem cell transplantation, while their brentuximab vedotin exposure varied. Best outcomes ranged across complete response, partial response and progressive disease. The source was peripheral blood mononuclear cells (PBMCs), collected before the second cycle of nivolumab. The origin of this receptor is a human donor with classical Hodgkin lymphoma. The chain employs TRBV28 and TRBJ2-1; 9 nucleotides align to TRBD2. CDR3: CASSRSGTSHEQFF. CDR3 sequence (DNA): TGTGCCAGCAGTCGCTCCGGGACTAGCCATGAGCAGTTCTTC.